This T cell receptor (beta chain) was sequenced during a study of cytomegalovirus exposure and HLA in healthy donors. Study overall: Among several hundred genotyped donors, roughly 80% fell in the Caucasian-associated ancestry cluster. Study conclusions and caveats: The authors considered a cluster of highly shared sequence variants likely to be a sequencing artifact.

Primers included in the PCR were 60 Vbeta and 13 Jbeta primers. The protocol was immunoSEQ multiplex PCR, while the TCRdb copy is restricted to in-frame clones and leaves out a portion. The sample comprises 100,000 to 150,000 clones, 70% to 80% of which are singletons, and roughly 2% rests with the top ten. Details on this clone: Its antigen remains unidentified.

The sample was PBMCs. This clonotype originated in a man between 18 and 35 years old in good health and CMV-seronegative.

CDR3: CASSTRRELPNEQFF. The CDR3 bases are TGTGCCAGTAGTACGCGGCGGGAGCTCCCCAATGAGCAGTTCTTC. J is TRBJ2-1 and V is TRBV19; 7 bases match TRBD2. Germline V gene sequence: CDR1 LNHDA, CDR2 SQIVND (reference sequence). The V segment lost 4 bases and the J segment 6 bases; nucleotides outside the gene matches: 9. The CDR3 contains 15 residues. The full variable domain, rest sourced from reference TRBV19 and TRBJ2-1, is DGGITQSPKYLFRKEGQNVTLSCEQNLNHDAMYWYRQDPGQGLRLIYYSQIVNDFQKGDIAEGYSVSREKKESFPLTVTSAQKNPTAFYLCASSTRRELPNEQFFGPGTRLTVL.